What follows describes a single T cell receptor (beta chain). As yet, its antigen is unknown. The source of the sample is a study of CD8 T cells in Susac syndrome. Whole-study results and caveats: The CD4+ T cell repertoires that were profiled in Susac syndrome showed no clonal expansion.

V gave up 1 base and J gave up 3 bases, with 9 bases separating them. The CDR3 has 14 residues. TCR beta sequencing was performed on blood CD8+ and CD4+ T cells. Negative isolation yielded CD8+ and CD4+ T cells; FACS enriched TEMRA cells. RNA amounts of 0.5 to 1 ug underwent reverse transcription with random hexamers. From the immunoSEQ multiplex PCR reads, TCRdb called clonotypes with MiXCR, one entry per CDR3 protein. The sample holds about 240,000 distinct CDR3 sequences, 96% seen once. The sequence came from a human donor with Susac syndrome. This chain connects TRBV12-3 or TRBV12-4 to TRBJ1-2; unclear D gene. The sequencing input was CD4+ T cells from PBMCs. The CDR3 sequence is CASSLGALDYGYTF. CDR3 coding DNA: TGTGCCAGCAGTTTAGGCGCCCTCGACTATGGCTACACCTTC.